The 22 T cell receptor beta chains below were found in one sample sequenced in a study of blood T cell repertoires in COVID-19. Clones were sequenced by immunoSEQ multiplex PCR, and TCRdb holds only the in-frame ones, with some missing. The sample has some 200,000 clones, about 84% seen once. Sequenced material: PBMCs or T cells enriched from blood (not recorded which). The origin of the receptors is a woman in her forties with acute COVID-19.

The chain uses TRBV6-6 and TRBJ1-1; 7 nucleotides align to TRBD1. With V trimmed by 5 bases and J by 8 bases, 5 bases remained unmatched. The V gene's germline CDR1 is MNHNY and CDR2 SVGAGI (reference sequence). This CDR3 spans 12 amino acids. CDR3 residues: CASSRETGEAFF. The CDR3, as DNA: TGTGCCAGCAGTCGAGAGACAGGGGAAGCTTTCTTT.

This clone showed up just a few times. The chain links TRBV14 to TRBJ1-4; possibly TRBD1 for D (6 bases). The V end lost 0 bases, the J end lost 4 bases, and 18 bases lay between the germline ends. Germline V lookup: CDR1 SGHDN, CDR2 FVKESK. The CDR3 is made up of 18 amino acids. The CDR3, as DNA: TGTGCCAGCAGCCAAGAAGGGGCCGGGGGGCCGTATAATGAAAAACTGTTTTTT. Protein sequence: CASSQEGAGGPYNEKLFF.

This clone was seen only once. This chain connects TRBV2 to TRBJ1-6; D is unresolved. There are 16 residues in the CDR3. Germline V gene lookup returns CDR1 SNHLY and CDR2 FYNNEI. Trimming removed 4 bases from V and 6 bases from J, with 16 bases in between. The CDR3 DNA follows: TGTGCCAGCAGTGGGGCCCGACCCTCTCGTAATTCACCCCTCCACTTT. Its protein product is CASSGARPSRNSPLHF.

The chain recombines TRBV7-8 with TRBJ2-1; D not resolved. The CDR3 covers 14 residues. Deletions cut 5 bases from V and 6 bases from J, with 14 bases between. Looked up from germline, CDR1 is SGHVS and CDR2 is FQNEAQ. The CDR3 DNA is TGTGCCAGCAGCCGATCCTCCGGGTTCAATGAGCAGTTCTTC. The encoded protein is CASSRSSGFNEQFF.

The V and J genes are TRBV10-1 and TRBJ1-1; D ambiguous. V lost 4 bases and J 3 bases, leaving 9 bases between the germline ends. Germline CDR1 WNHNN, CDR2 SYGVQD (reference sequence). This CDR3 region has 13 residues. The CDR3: CASSVRGYTEAFF. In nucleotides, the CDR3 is TGCGCCAGCAGTGTTCGCGGATACACTGAAGCTTTCTTT.

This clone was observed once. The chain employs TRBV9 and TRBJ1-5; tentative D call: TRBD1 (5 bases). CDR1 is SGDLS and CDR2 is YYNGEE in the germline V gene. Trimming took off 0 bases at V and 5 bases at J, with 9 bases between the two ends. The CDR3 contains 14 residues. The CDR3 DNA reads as TGTGCCAGCAGCGTAGGGGGCCGGGATCAGCCCCAGCATTTT. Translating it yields CASSVGGRDQPQHF.

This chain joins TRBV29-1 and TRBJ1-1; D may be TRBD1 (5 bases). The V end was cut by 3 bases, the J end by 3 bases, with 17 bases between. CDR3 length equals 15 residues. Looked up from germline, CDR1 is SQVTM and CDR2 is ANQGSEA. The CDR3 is CSVEPHGRRDTEAFF. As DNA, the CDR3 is TGCAGCGTTGAGCCTCATGGGCGCAGGGACACTGAAGCTTTCTTT.

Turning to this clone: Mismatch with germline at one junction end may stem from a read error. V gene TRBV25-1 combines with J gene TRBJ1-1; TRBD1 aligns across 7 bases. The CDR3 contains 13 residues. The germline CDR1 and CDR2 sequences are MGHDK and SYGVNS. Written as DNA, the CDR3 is TGTGTCAGCAGCCGGGACAGGAACACTGAAGCTTTCTTT. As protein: CVSSRDRNTEAFF.

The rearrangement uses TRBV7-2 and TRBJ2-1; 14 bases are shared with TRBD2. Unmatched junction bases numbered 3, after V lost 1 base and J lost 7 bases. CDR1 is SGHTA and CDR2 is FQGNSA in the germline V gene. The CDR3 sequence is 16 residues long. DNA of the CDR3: TGTGCCAGCAGCTTAGTAGGGACTAGCGGGAGTAATGAGCAGTTCTTC. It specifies CASSLVGTSGSNEQFF.

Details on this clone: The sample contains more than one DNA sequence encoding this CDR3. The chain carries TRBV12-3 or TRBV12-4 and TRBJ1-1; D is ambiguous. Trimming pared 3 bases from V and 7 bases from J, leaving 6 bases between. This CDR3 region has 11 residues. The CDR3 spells CASSFRGEAFF. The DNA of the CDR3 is TGTGCCAGCAGTTTCAGAGGTGAAGCTTTCTTT.

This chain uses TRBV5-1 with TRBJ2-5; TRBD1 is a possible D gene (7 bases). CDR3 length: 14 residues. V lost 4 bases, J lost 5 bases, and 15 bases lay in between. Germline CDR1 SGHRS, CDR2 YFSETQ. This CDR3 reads CASSARQGLETQYF. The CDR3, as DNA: TGCGCCAGCAGCGCCAGACAGGGACTGGAGACCCAGTACTTC.

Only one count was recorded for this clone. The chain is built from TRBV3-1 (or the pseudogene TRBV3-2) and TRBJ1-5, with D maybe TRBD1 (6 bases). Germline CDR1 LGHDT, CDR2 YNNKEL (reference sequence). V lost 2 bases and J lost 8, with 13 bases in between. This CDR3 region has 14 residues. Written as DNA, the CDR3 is TGTGCCAGCAGCCAAACAGGGTTGGGTGAGCCCCAGCATTTT. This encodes CASSQTGLGEPQHF.

This chain's CDR3 is CASSSGTGARNTGELFF. The CDR3 DNA is TGTGCCAGCAGCTCTGGGACAGGGGCGAGAAACACCGGGGAGCTGTTTTTT. This chain connects TRBV11-3 to TRBJ2-2; 10 nucleotides match TRBD1. The CDR3 covers 17 residues. Germline CDR1 reads SGHNT; CDR2 reads YENEEA. V gave up 4 bases and J gave up 2 bases; unmatched junction bases: 7.

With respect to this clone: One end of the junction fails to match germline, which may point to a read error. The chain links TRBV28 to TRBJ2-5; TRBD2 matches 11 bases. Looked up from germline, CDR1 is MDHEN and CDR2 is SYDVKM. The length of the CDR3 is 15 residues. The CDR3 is CASSYPQASGGRKHF. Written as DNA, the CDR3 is TGTGCCAGCAGTTACCCTCAAGCTAGCGGGGGGCGGAAGCACTTC.

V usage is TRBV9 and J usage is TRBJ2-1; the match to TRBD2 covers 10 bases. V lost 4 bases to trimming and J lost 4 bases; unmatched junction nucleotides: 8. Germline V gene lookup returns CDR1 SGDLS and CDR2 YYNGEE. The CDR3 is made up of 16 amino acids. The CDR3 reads CASSSQGLAEYNEQFF. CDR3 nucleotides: TGTGCCAGCAGCTCCCAAGGACTAGCGGAATACAATGAGCAGTTCTTC.

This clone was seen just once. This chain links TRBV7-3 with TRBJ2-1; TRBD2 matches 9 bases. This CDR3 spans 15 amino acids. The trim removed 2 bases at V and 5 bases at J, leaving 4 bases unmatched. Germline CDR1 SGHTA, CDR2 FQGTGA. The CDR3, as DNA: TGTGCCAGCAGCTTACACGGGACTAGCAACAATGAGCAGTTCTTC. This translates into CASSLHGTSNNEQFF.

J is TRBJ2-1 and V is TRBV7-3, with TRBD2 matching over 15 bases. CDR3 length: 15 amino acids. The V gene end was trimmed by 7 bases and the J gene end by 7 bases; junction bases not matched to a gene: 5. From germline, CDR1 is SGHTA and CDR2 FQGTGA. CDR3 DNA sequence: TGTGCCAGCACCGGACTAGCGGGAGGGGGGAATGAGCAGTTCTTC. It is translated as CASTGLAGGGNEQFF.

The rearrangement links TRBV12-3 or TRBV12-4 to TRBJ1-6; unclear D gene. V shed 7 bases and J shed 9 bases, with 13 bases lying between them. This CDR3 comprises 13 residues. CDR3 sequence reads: CASTRVLGSPLHF. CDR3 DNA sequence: TGTGCCAGCACGAGGGTATTAGGTTCACCCCTCCACTTT.

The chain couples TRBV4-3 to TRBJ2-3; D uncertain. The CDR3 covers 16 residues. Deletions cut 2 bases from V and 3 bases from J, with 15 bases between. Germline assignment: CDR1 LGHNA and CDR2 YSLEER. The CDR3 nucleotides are TGCGCCAGCAGCCAAATGGCGGCCCAGCCAACAGATACGCAGTATTTT. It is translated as CASSQMAAQPTDTQYF.

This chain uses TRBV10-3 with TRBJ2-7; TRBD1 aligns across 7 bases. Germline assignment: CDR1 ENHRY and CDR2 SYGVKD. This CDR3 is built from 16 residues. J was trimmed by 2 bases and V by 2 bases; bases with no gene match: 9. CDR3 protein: CAISEPQGLKAYEQYF. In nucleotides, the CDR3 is TGTGCCATCAGTGAGCCACAGGGGCTGAAGGCCTACGAGCAGTACTTC.

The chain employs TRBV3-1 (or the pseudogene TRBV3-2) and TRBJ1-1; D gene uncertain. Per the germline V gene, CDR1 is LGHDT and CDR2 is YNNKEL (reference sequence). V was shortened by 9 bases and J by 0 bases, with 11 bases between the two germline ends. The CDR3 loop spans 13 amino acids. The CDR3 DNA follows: TGTGCCAGTTGGGGAGGGATGAACACTGAAGCTTTCTTT. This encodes CASWGGMNTEAFF.

The CDR3 nucleotides read TGTGCCAGCTCACCGAGGCGGGATCCTAACACCGGGGAGCTGTTTTTT. It is translated as CASSPRRDPNTGELFF. The gene calls are TRBV18 and TRBJ2-2; tentatively, D is TRBD2 (6 bases). With 3 bases removed from V and 2 bases from J, the gap between germline ends came to 13 bases. The V gene's germline CDR1 is KGHSH and CDR2 LQKENI. This CDR3 has 16 residues.